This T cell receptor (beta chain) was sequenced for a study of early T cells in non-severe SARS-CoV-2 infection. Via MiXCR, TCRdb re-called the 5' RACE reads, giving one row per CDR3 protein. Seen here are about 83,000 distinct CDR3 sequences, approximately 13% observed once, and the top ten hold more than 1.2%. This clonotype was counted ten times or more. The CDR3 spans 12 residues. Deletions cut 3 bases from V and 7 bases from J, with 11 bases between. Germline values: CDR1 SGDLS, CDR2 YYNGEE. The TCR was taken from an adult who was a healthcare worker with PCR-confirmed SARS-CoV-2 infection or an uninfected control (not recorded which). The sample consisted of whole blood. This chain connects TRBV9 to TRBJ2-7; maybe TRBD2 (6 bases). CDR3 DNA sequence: TGTGCCAGCAGCGAAGGTGGAGGGGAGCAGTACTTC. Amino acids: CASSEGGGEQYF.